This record looks at one T cell receptor beta chain sequence and its context. What antigen it recognizes has not been identified. No much larger clonotype is one base removed from it; base qualities were not supplied. Systemically healthy Caucasian individuals from Russia, 39 in total and aged about 6 to 100 years, were included as donors. Around 10 milliliters of peripheral blood were collected from each donor into EDTA-treated Vacutainer tubes. Ficoll-Paque density-gradient centrifugation was used to isolate PBMCs, with at least 6 million per sample. Total RNA was extracted from PBMCs with Trizol reagent, with at least 6 micrograms obtained per sample. For every donor, an aliquot of PBMCs went through flow cytometry to measure the percentages of naive CD45RAhigh/CD27high T cells. For CDR1 and CDR2, the germline V gene lists SGHRS and YFSETQ. There are 12 amino acids in the CDR3, from cysteine to phenylalanine inclusive. Of the read, only the CDR3 DNA is kept; its 36 bases are in frame from base 1.

This sample was taken from a study of blood T cells in healthy people across ages (dated by TCRdb to the mid-2010s). In the study overall: In model experiments, roughly one uniquely barcoded TCR beta cDNA molecule per two T cells was captured by template switching. Using deep sequencing normalized with unique cDNA molecular identifiers, the study measured how TCR beta repertoire diversity changes with age. Donors were grouped into four age groups: young (average approximately 15 years), middle-aged (around 39), aged (62) and long-lived (approximately 81). To avoid experimental bias, donors of different ages were randomly spread across the sequencing lanes. Using the same blood draw, the study looked at two additional independent replicas of 1 million unique cDNA reads for two donors, one aged 18 to 30 and the other aged 80 or older. The investigation overall reported the following: As age increased, observed TCR beta diversity per million T cells dropped in a roughly linear way, and a significant reduction was already evident by age approximately 40. Compared with the aged group, more naive CD4+ T cells, fewer expanded clones and increased TCR diversity were shown by the long-lived group, suggesting age selection. A strong correlation was found between observed TCR beta diversity and the percentage of naive T cells measured by flow cytometry. Since profiling was done on bulk unsorted PBMCs, naive and antigen-experienced compartments could not be conclusively compared. The CMV infection status of donors was not known, potentially confounding age-related changes in expanded clonotypes. Estimates of total diversity from one million sequenced T cells were regarded as lower bounds and underestimates.

Library construction relied on 5' RACE. The sequencer was an Illumina HiSeq 2500. A second roughly 6 to 11 cycle PCR used a sample-barcoded 5' primer and a J-beta primer mix. A template-switch 5' adaptor carrying 12 random nucleotides introduced a unique molecular identifier onto each TCR beta cDNA molecule. Each sample yielded at least 3 million CDR3-containing paired-end reads. All of the RNA was converted into first-strand cDNA using the Mint cDNA synthesis kit, with a TRBC-specific oligonucleotide serving as the primer. Following uracil-DNA glycosylase treatment, a first 18-cycle PCR with universal primers M1SS and BC2_uni_R was performed on all cDNA. The paper's processing steps were these. For normalization, 1 million high-quality reads, each with a distinct molecular identifier, were randomly selected from each sample. Reads sharing molecular identifiers were discarded rather than binned into consensus sequences. MiTCR, run with a Q25 quality threshold and the strictest error-elimination algorithm, handled CDR3 identification, clonotype clustering and error correction. Lower-bound total TCR beta diversity was estimated with a nonparametric unseen species model using Euler transformation. TCRdb reworked the public reads: Q25 trimming with fastp, MiXCR clone assembly, productive beta chains retained. Every distinct CDR3 protein forms one entry, paired with its most common genes and DNA. For this entry, the V and J calls and clone size follow TCRdb and not the study's own pipeline. In this sample the table shows about 1.4 million distinct CDR3 sequences, 45% to 70% of which occur a single time. The top ten hold 6.7% of the sample.

The V and J genes are TRBV5-1 and TRBJ2-5; the D gene cannot be resolved reliably. The DNA end is more similar to TRBJ2-1, so the J call may be wrong. This TCR came from a man between 18 and 35 years old in good health. The sequenced sample consisted of blood. The CDR3 sequence is CASSPRSGLQFF. The nucleotides are TGCGCCAGCAGCCCGCGGTCCGGGCTGCAGTTCTTC.